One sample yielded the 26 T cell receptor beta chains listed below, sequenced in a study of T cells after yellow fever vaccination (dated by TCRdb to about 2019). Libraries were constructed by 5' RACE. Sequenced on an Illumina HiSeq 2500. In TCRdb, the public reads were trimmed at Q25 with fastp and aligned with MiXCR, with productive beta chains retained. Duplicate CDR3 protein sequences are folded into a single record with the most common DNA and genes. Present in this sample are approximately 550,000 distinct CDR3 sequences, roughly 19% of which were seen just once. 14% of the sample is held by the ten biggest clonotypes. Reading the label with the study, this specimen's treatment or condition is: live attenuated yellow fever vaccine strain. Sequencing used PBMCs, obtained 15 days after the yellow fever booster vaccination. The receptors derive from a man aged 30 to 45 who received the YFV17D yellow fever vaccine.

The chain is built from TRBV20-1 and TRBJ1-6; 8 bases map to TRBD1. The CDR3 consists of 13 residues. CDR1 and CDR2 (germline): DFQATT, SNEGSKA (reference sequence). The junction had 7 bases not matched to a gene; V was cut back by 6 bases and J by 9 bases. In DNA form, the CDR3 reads TGCAGTGCGACCGGACAGGGAGGTTCACCCCTCCACTTT. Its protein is CSATGQGGSPLHF.

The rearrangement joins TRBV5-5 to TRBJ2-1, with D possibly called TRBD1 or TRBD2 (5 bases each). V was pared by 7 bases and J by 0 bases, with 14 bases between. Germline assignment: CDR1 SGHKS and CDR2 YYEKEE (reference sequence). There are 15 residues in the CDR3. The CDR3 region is CASGTGTASYNEQFF. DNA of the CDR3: TGTGCCAGCGGAACCGGGACGGCCTCCTACAATGAGCAGTTCTTC. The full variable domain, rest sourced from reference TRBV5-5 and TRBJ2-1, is DAGVTQSPTHLIKTRGQQVTLRCSPISGHKSVSWYQQVLGQGPQFIFQYYEKEERGRGNFPDRFSARQFPNYSSELNVNALLLGDSALYLCASGTGTASYNEQFFGPGTRLTVL.

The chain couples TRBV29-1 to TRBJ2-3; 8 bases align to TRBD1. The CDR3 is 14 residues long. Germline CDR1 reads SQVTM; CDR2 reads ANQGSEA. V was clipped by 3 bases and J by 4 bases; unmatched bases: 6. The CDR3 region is CSVDNRGKADTQYF. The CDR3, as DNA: TGCAGCGTTGACAACAGGGGGAAGGCAGATACGCAGTATTTT.

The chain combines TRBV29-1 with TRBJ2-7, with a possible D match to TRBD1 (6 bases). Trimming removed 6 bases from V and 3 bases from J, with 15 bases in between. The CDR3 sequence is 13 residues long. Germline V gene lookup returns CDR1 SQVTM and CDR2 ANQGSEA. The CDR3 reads CSVAQGTNYEQYF. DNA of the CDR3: TGCAGCGTAGCCCAGGGGACCAACTACGAGCAGTACTTC.

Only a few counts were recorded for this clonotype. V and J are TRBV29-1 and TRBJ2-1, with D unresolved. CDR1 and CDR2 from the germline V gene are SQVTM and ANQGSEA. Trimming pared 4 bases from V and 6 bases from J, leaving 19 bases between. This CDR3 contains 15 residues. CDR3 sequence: CSVVISGTQINEQFF. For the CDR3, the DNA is TGCAGCGTTGTAATCTCGGGTACTCAAATCAATGAGCAGTTCTTC.

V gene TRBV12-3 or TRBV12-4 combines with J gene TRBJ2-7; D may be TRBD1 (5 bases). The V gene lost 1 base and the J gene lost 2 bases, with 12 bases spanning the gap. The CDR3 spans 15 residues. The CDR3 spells CASSLVRGIAYEQYF. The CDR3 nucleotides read TGTGCCAGCAGTTTAGTAAGGGGTATAGCCTACGAGCAGTACTTC.

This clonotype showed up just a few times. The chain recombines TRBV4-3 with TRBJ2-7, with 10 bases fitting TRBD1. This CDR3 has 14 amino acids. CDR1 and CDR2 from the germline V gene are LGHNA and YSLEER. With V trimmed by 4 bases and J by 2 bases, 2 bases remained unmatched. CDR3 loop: CASSPDRGTYEQYF. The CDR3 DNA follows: TGCGCCAGCAGCCCGGACAGGGGGACCTACGAGCAGTACTTC.

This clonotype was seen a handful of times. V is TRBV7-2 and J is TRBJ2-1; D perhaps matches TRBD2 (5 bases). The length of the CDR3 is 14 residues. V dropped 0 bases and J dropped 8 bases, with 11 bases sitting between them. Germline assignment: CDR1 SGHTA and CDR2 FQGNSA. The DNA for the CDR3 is TGTGCCAGCAGCTTAGCGAGCGTTAGCGATGAGCAGTTCTTC. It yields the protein CASSLASVSDEQFF.

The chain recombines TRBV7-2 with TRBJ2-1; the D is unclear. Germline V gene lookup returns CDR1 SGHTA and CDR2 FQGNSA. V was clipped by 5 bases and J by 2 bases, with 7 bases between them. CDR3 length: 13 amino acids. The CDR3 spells CASSIPPYNEQFF. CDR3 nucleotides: TGTGCCAGCAGCATTCCCCCCTACAATGAGCAGTTCTTC.

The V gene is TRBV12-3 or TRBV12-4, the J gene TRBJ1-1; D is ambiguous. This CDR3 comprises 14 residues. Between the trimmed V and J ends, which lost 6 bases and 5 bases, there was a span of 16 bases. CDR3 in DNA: TGTGCCAGCAGCCGGACCGGGATAGTGACTGAAGCTTTCTTT. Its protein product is CASSRTGIVTEAFF.

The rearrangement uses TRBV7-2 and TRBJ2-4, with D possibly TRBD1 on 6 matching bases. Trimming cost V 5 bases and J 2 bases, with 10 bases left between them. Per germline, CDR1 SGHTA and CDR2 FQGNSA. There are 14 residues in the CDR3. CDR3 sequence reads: CASSGRDTKNIQYF. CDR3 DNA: TGTGCCAGCAGCGGCCGGGACACCAAAAACATTCAGTACTTC.

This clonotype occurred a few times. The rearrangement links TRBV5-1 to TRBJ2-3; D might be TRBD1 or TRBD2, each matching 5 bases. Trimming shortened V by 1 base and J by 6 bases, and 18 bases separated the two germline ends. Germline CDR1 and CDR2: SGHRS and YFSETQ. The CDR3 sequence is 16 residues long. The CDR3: CASSLPGSGADDTQYF. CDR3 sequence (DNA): TGCGCCAGCAGCTTGCCGGGCTCCGGGGCCGATGATACGCAGTATTTT. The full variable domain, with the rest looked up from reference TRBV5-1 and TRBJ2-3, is KAGVTQTPRYLIKTRGQQVTLSCSPISGHRSVSWYQQTPGQGLQFLFEYFSETQRNKGNFPGRFSGRQFSNSRSEMNVSTLELGDSALYLCASSLPGSGADDTQYFGPGTRLTVL.

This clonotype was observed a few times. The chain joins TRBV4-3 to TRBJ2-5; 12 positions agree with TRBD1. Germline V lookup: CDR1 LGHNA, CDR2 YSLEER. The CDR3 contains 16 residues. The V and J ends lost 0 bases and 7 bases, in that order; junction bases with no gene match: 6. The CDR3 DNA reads TGCGCCAGCAGCCAAGATCTCGGGACAGGGGGCTTGACCCAGTACTTC. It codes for CASSQDLGTGGLTQYF.

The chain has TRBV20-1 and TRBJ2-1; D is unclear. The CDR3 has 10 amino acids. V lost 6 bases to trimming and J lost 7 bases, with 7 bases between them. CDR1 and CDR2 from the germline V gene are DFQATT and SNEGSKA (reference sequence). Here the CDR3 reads CSATPNEQFF. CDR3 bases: TGCAGTGCCACTCCGAATGAGCAGTTCTTC.

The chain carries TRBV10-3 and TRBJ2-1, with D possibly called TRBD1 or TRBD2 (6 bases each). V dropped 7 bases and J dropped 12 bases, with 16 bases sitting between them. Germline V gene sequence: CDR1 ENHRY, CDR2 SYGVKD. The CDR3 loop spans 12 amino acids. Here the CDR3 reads CAITGAVQGQFF. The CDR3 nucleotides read TGTGCCATCACGGGGGCGGTACAAGGGCAGTTCTTC.

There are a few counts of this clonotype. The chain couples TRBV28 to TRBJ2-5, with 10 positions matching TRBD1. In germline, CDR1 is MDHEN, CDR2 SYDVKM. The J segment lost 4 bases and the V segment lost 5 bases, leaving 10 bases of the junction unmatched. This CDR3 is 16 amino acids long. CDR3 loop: CASSRPRTGGGETQYF. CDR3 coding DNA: TGTGCCAGCAGTCGACCCCGGACAGGGGGGGGAGAGACCCAGTACTTC.

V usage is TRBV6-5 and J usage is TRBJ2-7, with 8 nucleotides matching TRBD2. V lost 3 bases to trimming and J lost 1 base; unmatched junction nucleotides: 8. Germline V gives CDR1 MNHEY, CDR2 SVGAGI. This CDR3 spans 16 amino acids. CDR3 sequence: CASSYLRASGSYEQYF. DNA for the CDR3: TGTGCCAGCAGTTATTTACGGGCTAGCGGGTCCTACGAGCAGTACTTC.

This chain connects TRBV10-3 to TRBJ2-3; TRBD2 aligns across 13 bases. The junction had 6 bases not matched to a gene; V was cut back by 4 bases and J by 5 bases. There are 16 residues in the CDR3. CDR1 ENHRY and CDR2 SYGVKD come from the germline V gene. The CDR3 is CAISAGLAGIGDTQYF. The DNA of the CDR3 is TGTGCCATCAGTGCGGGACTAGCGGGAATCGGAGATACGCAGTATTTT.

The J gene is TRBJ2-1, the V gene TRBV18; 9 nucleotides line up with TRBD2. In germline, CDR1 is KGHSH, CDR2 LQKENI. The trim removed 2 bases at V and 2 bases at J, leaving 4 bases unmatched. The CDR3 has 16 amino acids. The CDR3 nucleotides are TGTGCCAGCTCACCATACGGCGGGAGGGCCTACAATGAGCAGTTCTTC. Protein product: CASSPYGGRAYNEQFF.

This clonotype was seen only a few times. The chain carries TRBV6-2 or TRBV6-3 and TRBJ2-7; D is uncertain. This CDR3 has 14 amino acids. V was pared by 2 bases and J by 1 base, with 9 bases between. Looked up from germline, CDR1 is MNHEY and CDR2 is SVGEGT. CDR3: CASSYATLSYEQYF. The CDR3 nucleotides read TGTGCCAGCAGTTACGCGACTTTATCCTACGAGCAGTACTTC.

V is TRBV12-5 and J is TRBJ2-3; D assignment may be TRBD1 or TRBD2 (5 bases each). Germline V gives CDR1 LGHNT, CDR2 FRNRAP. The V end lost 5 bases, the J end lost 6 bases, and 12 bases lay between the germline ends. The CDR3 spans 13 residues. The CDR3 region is CASGDGGADTQYF. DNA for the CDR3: TGTGCTAGTGGTGATGGGGGAGCGGATACGCAGTATTTT.

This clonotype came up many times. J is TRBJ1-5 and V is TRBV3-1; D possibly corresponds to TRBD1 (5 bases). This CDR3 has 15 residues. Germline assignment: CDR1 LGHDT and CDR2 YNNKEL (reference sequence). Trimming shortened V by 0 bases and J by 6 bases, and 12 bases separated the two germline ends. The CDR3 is CASSQDGAVSQPQHF. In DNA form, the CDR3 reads TGTGCCAGCAGCCAAGACGGGGCGGTGAGTCAGCCCCAGCATTTT.

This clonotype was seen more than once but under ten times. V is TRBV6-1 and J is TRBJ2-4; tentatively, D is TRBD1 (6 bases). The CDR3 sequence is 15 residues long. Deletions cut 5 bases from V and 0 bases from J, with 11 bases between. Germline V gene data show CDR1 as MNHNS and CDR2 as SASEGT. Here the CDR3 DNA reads TGTGCCAGCAGTCAACAGGGTCTAGCCAAAAACATTCAGTACTTC. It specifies CASSQQGLAKNIQYF.

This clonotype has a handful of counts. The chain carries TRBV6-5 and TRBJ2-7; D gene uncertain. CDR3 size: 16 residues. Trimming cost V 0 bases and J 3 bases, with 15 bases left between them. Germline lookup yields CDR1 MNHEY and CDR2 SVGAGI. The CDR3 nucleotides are TGTGCCAGCAGTTACTCGGCCGCGATAAATTACTACGAGCAGTACTTC. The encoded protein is CASSYSAAINYYEQYF.

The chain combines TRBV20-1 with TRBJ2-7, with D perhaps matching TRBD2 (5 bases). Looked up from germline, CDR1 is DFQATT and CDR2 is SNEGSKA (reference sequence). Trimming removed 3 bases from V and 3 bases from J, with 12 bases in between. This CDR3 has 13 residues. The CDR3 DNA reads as TGCAGTGCTAGTGCGCTAGCTCTCTACGAGCAGTACTTC. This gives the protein CSASALALYEQYF.

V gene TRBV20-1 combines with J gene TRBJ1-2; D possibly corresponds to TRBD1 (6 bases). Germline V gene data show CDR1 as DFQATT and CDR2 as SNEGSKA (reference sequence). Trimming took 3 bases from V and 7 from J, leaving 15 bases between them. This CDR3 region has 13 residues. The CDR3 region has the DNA TGCAGTGCTAGGGCCCCAGGGGTGGGTGGCTACACCTTC. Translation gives CSARAPGVGGYTF.